Shown below are 22 T cell receptor beta chains from a single sample sequenced in a study of blood T cell repertoires in COVID-19. The protocol was immunoSEQ multiplex PCR, while the TCRdb copy is restricted to in-frame clones and leaves out a portion. The sample consists of over 350,000 clones, 75% to 90% of them appearing once. The sequenced sample was peripheral blood. These receptors were collected from a woman aged 25-40 years with acute or convalescent COVID-19.

V and J are TRBV23-1 and TRBJ2-2; 8 nucleotides align to TRBD1. TRBV23-1 is reported as an ORF; its role is uncertain. The CDR3 is made up of 14 amino acids. V was clipped by 4 bases and J by 5 bases; unmatched bases: 3. DNA of the CDR3: TGCGCCAGCAGTCTTACAGGGGGGACCGGGGAGCTGTTTTTT. It yields the protein CASSLTGGTGELFF.

V is TRBV12-3 or TRBV12-4 and J is TRBJ2-7, with D possibly being TRBD1 (6 bases). V was clipped by 1 base and J by 5 bases, with 9 bases between them. The length of the CDR3 is 13 residues. In DNA, the CDR3 is TGTGCCAGCAGTTTAGAACAGGGCCACGAGCAGTACTTC. Its protein product is CASSLEQGHEQYF.

The chain uses TRBV11-3 and TRBJ2-3; 11 bases align to TRBD1. The CDR3 extends over 17 amino acids. Losses at the gene ends were 4 bases for V and 3 bases for J; bases not matched to a gene: 9. Germline loops: CDR1 SGHNT, CDR2 YENEEA. The CDR3 DNA is TGTGCCAGCAGCTCCCGACAGGGACAGGGGGTGACAGATACGCAGTATTTT. Protein product: CASSSRQGQGVTDTQYF.

The chain joins TRBV7-6 to TRBJ2-5; 12 bases align to TRBD2. The CDR3 sequence is 18 residues long. V lost 4 bases and J lost 4; bases outside the gene matches: 13. Germline values: CDR1 SGHVS, CDR2 FNYEAQ. CDR3 sequence (DNA): TGTGCCAGCAGCTACAAAATTCGACTAGCGGGGGCCCTAGAGACCCAGTACTTC. Translating gives CASSYKIRLAGALETQYF.

This clone was seen a few times. The gene calls are TRBV18 and TRBJ2-3, with unresolved D. The CDR3 spans 15 residues. V was shortened by 6 bases and J by 0 bases, with 13 bases between the two germline ends. Germline V gene data show CDR1 as KGHSH and CDR2 as LQKENI. The CDR3 spells CASSPDRHSTDTQYF. In DNA, the CDR3 is TGTGCCAGCTCGCCTGACCGACACAGCACAGATACGCAGTATTTT.

V is TRBV19 and J is TRBJ1-5; no reliable D call. The V and J ends lost 1 base and 6 bases respectively, with 13 bases between them. The germline V gene encodes CDR1 LNHDA and CDR2 SQIVND (reference sequence). There are 15 residues in the CDR3. The CDR3 DNA sequence: TGTGCCAGTAGTATAGGACGGAGAAGGTTTCAGCCCCAGCATTTT. It specifies CASSIGRRRFQPQHF.

This chain uses TRBV30 with TRBJ2-1, with 12 bases lining up with TRBD2. V lost 1 base to trimming and J lost 9 bases; unmatched junction nucleotides: 7. The germline V gene encodes CDR1 GTSNPN and CDR2 SVGIG (reference sequence). The CDR3 covers 15 residues. Here the CDR3 reads CAWSGWTSGVGEQFF. Here the CDR3 DNA reads TGTGCCTGGAGTGGTTGGACTAGCGGGGTAGGTGAGCAGTTCTTC.

The chain is built from TRBV3-1 (or the pseudogene TRBV3-2) and TRBJ2-7; 11 positions match TRBD2. The CDR3 covers 16 residues. The V and J ends lost 0 bases and 3 bases, in that order; junction bases with no gene match: 4. Germline V gene lookup returns CDR1 LGHDT and CDR2 YNNKEL (reference sequence). CDR3 protein: CASSQDLGLADYEQYF. The CDR3 nucleotides are TGTGCCAGCAGCCAAGATTTGGGACTAGCGGACTACGAGCAGTACTTC.

The chain combines TRBV19 with TRBJ1-5, with D tentatively TRBD1 (5 bases). The CDR3 totals 13 residues. CDR1 is LNHDA and CDR2 is SQIVND in the germline V gene (reference sequence). V was trimmed by 9 bases and J by 5 bases, leaving 14 bases between them. The CDR3 sequence: CASQVDSYQPQHF. DNA of the CDR3: TGTGCCAGCCAGGTTGACAGTTATCAGCCCCAGCATTTT.

The genes are TRBV11-2 and TRBJ2-1, with D tentatively TRBD2 (6 bases). V was pared by 4 bases and J by 7 bases, with 20 bases between. Germline-derived CDR1 and CDR2 are SGHAT and FQNNGV. There are 16 residues in the CDR3. The CDR3 DNA reads as TGTGCCAGCAGCTCCGTGAGGAGGGGAACGGTGAATGAGCAGTTCTTC. Protein product: CASSSVRRGTVNEQFF.

This clone was counted a few times. The chain is built from TRBV6-6 and TRBJ1-5; 9 bases match TRBD1. V lost 0 bases, J lost 11 bases, and 8 bases stayed unmatched. The germline gives CDR1 MNHNY, CDR2 SVGAGI (reference sequence). CDR3 length: 15 residues. In DNA, the CDR3 is TGTGCCAGCAGTTACTCACAGGGGGCTGAAGGGACCCAGCATTTT. As protein: CASSYSQGAEGTQHF.

The chain's CDR3 is CASSLDGQNSYEQYF. CDR3 sequence (DNA): TGCGCCAGCAGCTTGGATGGACAGAACTCCTACGAGCAGTACTTC. The chain carries TRBV5-1 and TRBJ2-7, with D possibly TRBD1 on 6 matching bases. Trimming took 0 bases from V and 0 from J, leaving 10 bases between them. Germline loops: CDR1 SGHRS, CDR2 YFSETQ. The CDR3 extends over 15 amino acids.

V usage is TRBV14 and J usage is TRBJ2-1; TRBD1 aligns across 7 bases. V gave up 3 bases and J gave up 7 bases; unmatched junction bases: 6. CDR1 SGHDN and CDR2 FVKESK come from the germline V gene. This CDR3 comprises 14 residues. The CDR3 loop is CASSQTGSNNEQFF. The CDR3 DNA is TGTGCCAGCAGCCAGACAGGGTCGAATAATGAGCAGTTCTTC.

The chain uses TRBV2 and TRBJ1-2; 7 bases are a match to TRBD1. The length of the CDR3 is 16 residues. From germline, CDR1 is SNHLY and CDR2 FYNNEI. Trimming cost V 1 base and J 2 bases; bases outside gene matches: 7. In DNA form, the CDR3 reads TGTGCCAGCAGTGAAGACAGACAGGGACGCAACTATGGCTACACCTTC. This sequence encodes CASSEDRQGRNYGYTF.

V usage is TRBV28 and J usage is TRBJ2-7, with 8 bases aligning to TRBD1. CDR3 length: 14 amino acids. Germline lookup yields CDR1 MDHEN and CDR2 SYDVKM. Trimming at V came to 3 bases and at J to 5 bases, leaving 6 bases not matched to a gene. The CDR3 region is CASSLQGATHEQYF. DNA of the CDR3: TGTGCCAGCAGTTTGCAGGGGGCCACCCACGAGCAGTACTTC.

The chain has TRBV27 and TRBJ1-4, with 7 bases aligning to TRBD1. The CDR3 extends over 15 amino acids. Germline CDR1 and CDR2: MNHEY and SMNVEV (reference sequence). The J segment lost 8 bases and the V segment lost 6 bases, leaving 12 bases of the junction unmatched. The CDR3 is CASRGGGVAEEKLFF. As DNA, the CDR3 is TGTGCCAGCAGAGGGGGCGGGGTCGCTGAAGAAAAACTGTTTTTT.

This chain connects TRBV4-1 to TRBJ1-1; 7 bases fit TRBD1. There are 11 residues in the CDR3. CDR1 and CDR2 from the germline V gene are MGHRA and YSYEKL. Unmatched junction bases numbered 2, after V lost 2 bases and J lost 11 bases. Here the CDR3 reads CASSQTGAAFF. In nucleotides, the CDR3 is TGCGCCAGCAGCCAAACAGGGGCGGCTTTCTTT.

The chain's CDR3 is CASSLGTSIANEQFF. The DNA of the CDR3 is TGTGCCAGCAGCTTAGGGACTAGCATTGCCAATGAGCAGTTCTTC. The chain links TRBV7-3 to TRBJ2-1; 9 positions agree with TRBD2. Losses at the gene ends were 2 bases for V and 6 bases for J; bases not matched to a gene: 5. Per the germline V gene, CDR1 is SGHTA and CDR2 is FQGTGA. This CDR3 has 15 amino acids.

The CDR3 region has the DNA TGTGCCAGCAGTTATGGAGCGGGGGGAATGATGGATGAGCAGTTCTTC. It translates to CASSYGAGGMMDEQFF. The gene calls are TRBV6-5 and TRBJ2-1, with TRBD2 matching over 9 bases. V lost 3 bases to trimming and J lost 8 bases; unmatched junction nucleotides: 11. Germline lookup yields CDR1 MNHEY and CDR2 SVGAGI. The CDR3 totals 16 residues.

V and J are TRBV4-1 and TRBJ1-2; 11 nucleotides align to TRBD1. The CDR3 contains 15 residues. Germline V gene data show CDR1 as MGHRA and CDR2 as YSYEKL. V gave up 1 base and J gave up 4 bases; unmatched junction bases: 2. The CDR3: CASSQGTGGGYGYTF. DNA for the CDR3: TGCGCCAGCAGCCAAGGGACAGGGGGCGGCTATGGCTACACCTTC.

The chain couples TRBV4-1 to TRBJ1-3, with 10 bases matching TRBD1. This CDR3 is built from 22 residues. Looked up from germline, CDR1 is MGHRA and CDR2 is YSYEKL. V dropped 3 bases and J dropped 0; count of bases not matched to a gene: 20. The CDR3 protein is CASSHPRENGTGVAISGNTIYF. CDR3 coding DNA: TGCGCCAGCAGCCACCCAAGGGAAAATGGGACAGGGGTCGCCATCTCTGGAAACACCATATATTTT.

J is TRBJ2-7 and V is TRBV5-4; 15 positions agree with TRBD2. Trimming at V came to 4 bases and at J to 7 bases, leaving 6 bases not matched to a gene. The CDR3 is 15 amino acids. Germline V lookup: CDR1 SGHNT, CDR2 YYREEE (reference sequence). The CDR3 loop is CASSTGLAGGLEQYF. The CDR3, as DNA: TGTGCCAGCAGCACCGGACTAGCGGGGGGGCTAGAGCAGTACTTC. The complete variable domain, with remaining parts taken from reference TRBV5-4 and TRBJ2-7, reads ETGVTQSPTHLIKTRGQQVTLRCSSQSGHNTVSWYQQALGQGPQFIFQYYREEENGRGNFPPRFSGLQFPNYSSELNVNALELDDSALYLCASSTGLAGGLEQYFGPGTRLTVT.